Listed here are 21 T cell receptor beta chains from one sample, sequenced in a study of shared clonotypes between healthy human individuals. Profiling relied on immunoSEQ multiplex PCR, and the TCRdb table lists in-frame clones only, not all of them. This sample has around 2.5 million clones, with roughly 93% found just once. The sequencing input was naive CD4+ T cells from PBMCs. Subset given: CD45RA+ positively selected. These receptors originate from a man younger than 30 in good health. Some clones in this sample may be carry-over from other donors' samples.

In nucleotides, the CDR3 is TGCAGCGTTGATCGGGTCAATGAGCAGTTCTTC. It is translated as CSVDRVNEQFF. This chain joins TRBV29-1 and TRBJ2-1; D not certain. Germline V gene lookup returns CDR1 SQVTM and CDR2 ANQGSEA. CDR3 length: 11 amino acids. Trimming stripped 3 bases from V and 6 bases from J, with 6 bases between.

This clone occurred once. J is TRBJ2-5 and V is TRBV5-5, with D tentatively TRBD1 (6 bases). Between the trimmed V and J ends, which lost 4 bases and 4 bases, there was a span of 11 bases. The germline gives CDR1 SGHKS, CDR2 YYEKEE (reference sequence). The CDR3 contains 13 residues. The DNA of the CDR3 is TGTGCCAGCAGCATAACAGGGCGAGAGACCCAGTACTTC. It codes for CASSITGRETQYF. Drawing the rest from reference TRBV5-5 and TRBJ2-5, the complete variable domain is DAGVTQSPTHLIKTRGQQVTLRCSPISGHKSVSWYQQVLGQGPQFIFQYYEKEERGRGNFPDRFSARQFPNYSSELNVNALLLGDSALYLCASSITGRETQYFGPGTRLLVL.

V gene TRBV7-6 combines with J gene TRBJ2-1; 11 positions match TRBD2. The germline CDR1 and CDR2 sequences are SGHVS and FNYEAQ. The CDR3 runs 16 residues. V shed 5 bases and J 2 bases; nucleotides not matched to a gene: 5. The CDR3 here is CASSPNSGRAYNEQFF. CDR3 in DNA: TGTGCCAGCAGCCCAAATAGCGGGAGGGCCTACAATGAGCAGTTCTTC.

The chain couples TRBV9 to TRBJ1-4; D ambiguous. This CDR3 has 18 amino acids. The germline CDR1 and CDR2 sequences are SGDLS and YYNGEE. Trimming shortened V by 2 bases and J by 4 bases, and 21 bases separated the two germline ends. This CDR3 reads CASSVTPAAGYHNEKLFF. The DNA for the CDR3 is TGTGCCAGCAGCGTTACCCCGGCGGCCGGATACCATAATGAAAAACTGTTTTTT.

The chain is built from TRBV19 and TRBJ2-7; TRBD1 matches at 9 bases. In germline, CDR1 is LNHDA, CDR2 SQIVND (reference sequence). The CDR3 is 16 amino acids. V gave up 5 bases and J gave up 2 bases; unmatched junction bases: 10. CDR3 amino acids: CASSPPPGTGTYEQYF. Here the CDR3 DNA reads TGTGCCAGTAGTCCTCCCCCCGGGACAGGGACCTACGAGCAGTACTTC.

V is TRBV6-4 and J is TRBJ1-2; weak D call: TRBD1 (6 bases). Trimming removed 1 base from V and 4 bases from J, with 13 bases in between. This CDR3 region has 15 residues. The V gene's germline CDR1 is MRHNA and CDR2 SNTAGT. This CDR3 reads CASSDFPGAGYGYTF. As DNA, the CDR3 is TGTGCCAGCAGTGACTTCCCAGGGGCAGGCTATGGCTACACCTTC.

The gene calls are TRBV6-5 and TRBJ1-1, with D unresolved. The V end lost 7 bases, the J end lost 1 base, and 13 bases lay between the germline ends. This CDR3 comprises 14 residues. Germline CDR1 reads MNHEY; CDR2 reads SVGAGI. The CDR3 DNA sequence: TGTGCCAGCACTTCCTATACGGGGAACACTGAAGCTTTCTTT. Protein product: CASTSYTGNTEAFF.

This clone was counted a single time. The chain has TRBV2 and TRBJ1-2; possible D gene TRBD1, 6 bases. The ends were cut back, 6 bases at V and 0 bases at J, with 14 bases in the middle. Germline loops: CDR1 SNHLY, CDR2 FYNNEI. This CDR3 has 15 amino acids. CDR3 sequence (DNA): TGTGCCAGCAGCGCTAGGGACACGTCTAACTATGGCTACACCTTC. This codes for CASSARDTSNYGYTF.

This clone is a singleton in its sample. The chain uses TRBV7-9 and TRBJ2-3, with 9 bases identical to TRBD2. Germline CDR1 is SEHNR and CDR2 is FQNEAQ (reference sequence). CDR3 length equals 15 residues. Trimming took 2 bases from V and 1 from J; bases not matched to a gene: 1. CDR3 DNA sequence: TGTGCCAGCAGCTTAAGCGGGAGGCGCACAGATACGCAGTATTTT. Translation: CASSLSGRRTDTQYF.

The gene calls are TRBV10-1 and TRBJ2-2; no clear D gene. V was trimmed by 4 bases and J by 1 base, leaving 7 bases between them. Germline V CDR1 and CDR2: WNHNN, SYGVQD (reference sequence). The CDR3 consists of 14 residues. CDR3 sequence: CASSGRGNTGELFF. The CDR3 DNA is TGCGCCAGCAGTGGGAGAGGGAACACCGGGGAGCTGTTTTTT.

In its sample, this clone was seen a few times. The chain has TRBV28 and TRBJ2-2; D remains ambiguous. The V and J ends lost 7 bases and 0 bases respectively, with 9 bases between them. Germline lookup yields CDR1 MDHEN and CDR2 SYDVKM. CDR3 size: 14 residues. This CDR3 reads CASISGTNTGELFF. The CDR3 DNA reads as TGTGCCAGCATATCCGGCACGAACACCGGGGAGCTGTTTTTT.

With regard to this clone: The same CDR3 is also encoded by other DNA sequences in this sample. In DNA form, the CDR3 reads TGCAGCGGGGGACTAGCGGACACTTACAATGAGCAGTTCTTC. Translating it yields CSGGLADTYNEQFF. The chain combines TRBV29-1 with TRBJ2-1, with 11 positions matching TRBD2. This CDR3 comprises 14 residues. Trimming took 7 bases from V and 4 from J; bases not matched to a gene: 6. Germline CDR1 is SQVTM and CDR2 is ANQGSEA.

Remarks on this clone: The sample carries other DNA sequences with the same CDR3. V usage is TRBV9 and J usage is TRBJ2-1; no reliable D call. Germline CDR1 and CDR2: SGDLS and YYNGEE. Trimming removed 3 bases at V and 4 bases at J, with 8 bases between. The CDR3 covers 13 residues. CDR3 sequence (DNA): TGTGCCAGCAGCGGAGACCCTTACAATGAGCAGTTCTTC. Protein: CASSGDPYNEQFF.

The CDR3 spells CASSPKAGTYNEQFF. As DNA, the CDR3 is TGTGCCAGCAGCCCCAAAGCGGGCACCTACAATGAGCAGTTCTTC. The V gene is TRBV11-3, the J gene TRBJ2-1, with a possible D match to TRBD2 (6 bases). The V end was cut by 5 bases, the J end by 2 bases, with 13 bases between. Germline assignment: CDR1 SGHNT and CDR2 YENEEA. The CDR3 covers 15 residues.

The chain carries TRBV14 and TRBJ1-1, with D maybe TRBD1 (5 bases). From germline, CDR1 is SGHDN and CDR2 FVKESK. V lost 3 bases and J 1 base, leaving 12 bases between the germline ends. The CDR3 runs 15 residues. The DNA for the CDR3 is TGTGCCAGCAGCCAGGGACGGCTGAGGAACACTGAAGCTTTCTTT. Its translation: CASSQGRLRNTEAFF.

This clone is a singleton in its sample. The chain employs TRBV18 and TRBJ2-5, with 13 bases fitting TRBD2. The CDR3 has 17 residues. Per the germline V gene, CDR1 is KGHSH and CDR2 is LQKENI. J lost 4 bases, V lost 3 bases, and 8 bases had no gene match. The CDR3 region has the DNA TGTGCCAGCTCACCCACTAGCGGGAGGGCCGGAGGAGAGACCCAGTACTTC. This translates into CASSPTSGRAGGETQYF.

V usage is TRBV29-1 and J usage is TRBJ2-1; 11 bases are a match to TRBD2. The CDR3 length is 12 residues. The germline CDR1 and CDR2 sequences are SQVTM and ANQGSEA. Trimming at V came to 7 bases and at J to 12 bases, leaving 8 bases not matched to a gene. Here the CDR3 DNA reads TGCAGCGCAAGACTAGCGGGACTTCTGCAGTTCTTC. It yields the protein CSARLAGLLQFF.

This chain uses TRBV5-1 with TRBJ1-1, with a weak D call TRBD1 (5 bases). Germline-derived CDR1 and CDR2 are SGHRS and YFSETQ. Trimming took off 4 bases at V and 1 base at J, with 14 bases between the two ends. The CDR3 runs to 15 residues. CDR3 bases: TGCGCCAGCAGCGCAGACAGCGTCCGGAACACTGAAGCTTTCTTT. Protein sequence: CASSADSVRNTEAFF. The full variable domain, with the rest looked up from reference TRBV5-1 and TRBJ1-1, is KAGVTQTPRYLIKTRGQQVTLSCSPISGHRSVSWYQQTPGQGLQFLFEYFSETQRNKGNFPGRFSGRQFSNSRSEMNVSTLELGDSALYLCASSADSVRNTEAFFGQGTRLTVV.

V usage is TRBV28 and J usage is TRBJ1-2, with TRBD1 matching 7 bases. Trimming at V came to 5 bases and at J to 2 bases, leaving 8 bases not matched to a gene. The CDR3 is 15 residues long. Germline CDR1 and CDR2: MDHEN and SYDVKM. Here the CDR3 reads CASSLLQGLNYGYTF. CDR3 DNA: TGTGCCAGCAGTCTACTACAGGGGCTCAACTATGGCTACACCTTC.

This clone was seen a single time. The V and J genes are TRBV19 and TRBJ1-1; D may be TRBD1 (6 bases). The CDR3 has 13 amino acids. V dropped 7 bases and J dropped 4 bases, with 13 bases sitting between them. Germline V gene sequence: CDR1 LNHDA, CDR2 SQIVND (reference sequence). CDR3 in amino acids: CASTIPRGTEAFF. CDR3 nucleotides: TGTGCCAGTACCATCCCCAGGGGCACTGAAGCTTTCTTT.

V and J are TRBV28 and TRBJ2-4; perhaps TRBD1 as D (7 bases). With 2 bases removed from V and 7 bases from J, the gap between germline ends came to 18 bases. Germline lookup yields CDR1 MDHEN and CDR2 SYDVKM. The CDR3 consists of 16 residues. The CDR3 DNA reads TGTGCCAGCAGTTTACCCACCGCTGGAGGGGGCAACATTCAGTACTTC. Translating it yields CASSLPTAGGGNIQYF. The full variable domain, with the rest looked up from reference TRBV28 and TRBJ2-4, is DVKVTQSSRYLVKRTGEKVFLECVQDMDHENMFWYRQDPGLGLRLIYFSYDVKMKEKGDIPEGYSVSREKKERFSLILESASTNQTSMYLCASSLPTAGGGNIQYFGAGTRLSVL.